This T cell receptor (beta chain) was identified during a study of blood T cells in healthy people across ages. Notes on the study in general: Compared with aged donors, long-lived donors showed fewer expanded clones, suggesting selection.

Alongside a J-beta primer mix, a sample-barcoded 5' primer served in a second PCR lasting about 7 to 11 cycles. One entry per CDR3 protein, called by TCRdb with MiXCR from the 5' RACE reads. The sample holds about a million distinct CDR3 sequences, around 54% seen once. Worth noting for this clonotype: Antigen: not known.

The study recruited healthy Caucasian donors from Russia who were aged about 6 to 100. No fewer than 5 micrograms of total RNA were isolated from every sample. The clonotype comes from a woman aged 55-75 years in good health. Sequencing was performed on blood.

The CDR3 here is CASSRTADHNEQFF. DNA of the CDR3: TGTGCCAGCAGCCGAACGGCGGACCACAATGAGCAGTTCTTC. The chain employs TRBV7-9 and TRBJ2-1; D not resolved. CDR1 SEHNR and CDR2 FQNEAQ come from the germline V gene (reference sequence). This CDR3 spans 14 amino acids. V lost 5 bases and J 5 bases, leaving 13 bases between the germline ends.